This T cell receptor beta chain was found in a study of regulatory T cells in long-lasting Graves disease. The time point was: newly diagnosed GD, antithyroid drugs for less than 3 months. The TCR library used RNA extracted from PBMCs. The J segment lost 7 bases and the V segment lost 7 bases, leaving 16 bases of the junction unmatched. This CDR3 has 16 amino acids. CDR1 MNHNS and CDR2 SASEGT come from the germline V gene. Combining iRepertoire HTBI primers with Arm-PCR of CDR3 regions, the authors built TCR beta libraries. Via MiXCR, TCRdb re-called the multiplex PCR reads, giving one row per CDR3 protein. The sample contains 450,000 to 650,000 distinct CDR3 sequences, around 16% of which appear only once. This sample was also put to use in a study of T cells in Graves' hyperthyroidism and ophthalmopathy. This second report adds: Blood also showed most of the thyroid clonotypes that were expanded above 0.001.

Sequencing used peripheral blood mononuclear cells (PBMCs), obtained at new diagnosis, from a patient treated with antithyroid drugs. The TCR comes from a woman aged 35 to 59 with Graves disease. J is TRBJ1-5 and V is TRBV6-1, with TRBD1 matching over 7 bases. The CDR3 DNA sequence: TGTGCCAGCACCCTCGTTGGGGGACAGTCAGGCCAGCCCCAGCATTTT. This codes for CASTLVGGQSGQPQHF.